The rows below give T cell receptor beta chains drawn from one sample of a study of T cells after yellow fever vaccination. From the 5' RACE reads, TCRdb called clonotypes with MiXCR, one entry per CDR3 protein. The sample records almost 600,000 distinct CDR3 sequences, about 13% being singletons. The source material was PBMCs, sampled on the day of the yellow fever booster vaccination. The source is a man aged 25 to 40 who received the YFV17D yellow fever vaccine. Each CDR3 is given with its conserved first and last residue. Fields, in order: D gene, clone size, V gene, J gene, CDR3 DNA, CDR3 protein. The D gene is left open where the match is weak. Size is omitted from some rows. Given values are once, few, many or a class for expanded clones.

D: .
size: few
V: TRBV5-1
J: TRBJ2-7
DNA: TGCGCCAGCAGCCTATCCGACAGGGAGGTGCGGCAGTACTTC
CDR3: CASSLSDREVRQYF

D: TRBD1
size: few
V: TRBV7-2
J: TRBJ2-7
DNA: TGTGCCAGCAGCGTGACCGGGACAGAAACCTACGAGCAGTACTTC
CDR3: CASSVTGTETYEQYF

D: .
size: .
V: TRBV5-4
J: TRBJ2-3
DNA: TGTGCCAGCCTGGGAGGCACCACAGATACGCAGTATTTT
CDR3: CASLGGTTDTQYF

D: TRBD1
size: .
V: TRBV25-1
J: TRBJ2-1
DNA: TGTGCCAGCAGTGATACCGGGACAGCCTCCTACAATGAGCAGTTCTTC
CDR3: CASSDTGTASYNEQFF

D: .
size: few
V: TRBV3-1
J: TRBJ2-1
DNA: TGTGCCAGCAGTCGTGGGCAGGGGAGATTCAATGAGCAGTTCTTC
CDR3: CASSRGQGRFNEQFF

D: TRBD1
size: .
V: TRBV12-3/TRBV12-4
J: TRBJ1-3
DNA: TGTGCCAGCAGTTCGCAACAGGGGCCCAGCTCTGGAAACACCATATATTTT
CDR3: CASSSQQGPSSGNTIYF

D: .
size: few
V: TRBV20-1
J: TRBJ2-7
DNA: TGCAGTGCGAGCCGGGAGCTCGAGCAGTACTTC
CDR3: CSASRELEQYF

D: .
size: .
V: TRBV27
J: TRBJ2-1
DNA: TGTGCCAGCAGTTTATTGAGTACCTTCTTGCGTAATGAGCAGTTCTTC
CDR3: CASSLLSTFLRNEQFF

D: TRBD2
size: few
V: TRBV11-2
J: TRBJ2-3
DNA: TGTGCCAGCAGCTTAAGGAACCCTAGCGGGAGGCGCCCATATACGCAGTATTTT
CDR3: CASSLRNPSGRRPYTQYF

D: TRBD2
size: few
V: TRBV11-2
J: TRBJ2-2
DNA: TGTGCCAGCAGCTTAGAGGCACTTCTAGCGGTTACGACCGGGGAGCTGTTTTTT
CDR3: CASSLEALLAVTTGELFF

D: TRBD2
size: few
V: TRBV20-1
J: TRBJ2-3
DNA: TGCAGTGTCACAATAGGACTAGGGACAGATACGCAGTATTTT
CDR3: CSVTIGLGTDTQYF

D: .
size: few
V: TRBV15
J: TRBJ2-5
DNA: TGTGCCACCAGCAGAGATGGGGCAGGGATAGGAGAGACCCAGTACTTC
CDR3: CATSRDGAGIGETQYF

D: .
size: many
V: TRBV12-3/TRBV12-4
J: TRBJ2-7
DNA: TGTGCCAGCAGTATGGGAGTTCAAGAGCAGTACTTC
CDR3: CASSMGVQEQYF

D: TRBD2
size: few
V: TRBV6-1
J: TRBJ2-1
DNA: TGTGCCAGCACCACTAGCGGCAGGGGAGATGAGCAGTTCTTC
CDR3: CASTTSGRGDEQFF

D: .
size: many
V: TRBV12-3/TRBV12-4
J: TRBJ2-3
DNA: TGTGCCAGCAGCTTATATAGCACAGATACGCAGTATTTT
CDR3: CASSLYSTDTQYF

D: .
size: .
V: TRBV12-3/TRBV12-4
J: TRBJ2-3
DNA: TGTGCCAGCAGTCACCGGGGTAACACAGATACGCAGTATTTT
CDR3: CASSHRGNTDTQYF

D: TRBD1
size: few
V: TRBV2
J: TRBJ1-4
DNA: TGTGCCAGCAGTGAAGGGGACAGCCCTAATGAAAAACTGTTTTTT
CDR3: CASSEGDSPNEKLFF

D: TRBD2
size: many
V: TRBV7-8
J: TRBJ2-7
DNA: TGTGCCAGCAGCTTCCTAGCGGGAGGGCCCTACGAGCAGTACTTC
CDR3: CASSFLAGGPYEQYF

D: .
size: few
V: TRBV29-1
J: TRBJ2-5
DNA: TGCAGCGTTGGAGTCAGCGTGGAGACCCAGTACTTC
CDR3: CSVGVSVETQYF

D: TRBD1
size: few
V: TRBV5-1
J: TRBJ1-5
DNA: TGCGCCAGCAGCCCGGGACAGACAAATCAGCCCCAGCATTTT
CDR3: CASSPGQTNQPQHF

D: TRBD2
size: many
V: TRBV9
J: TRBJ2-7
DNA: TGTGCCAGCAGCGTAGGACTAGCGGGGAACTACGAGCAGTACTTC
CDR3: CASSVGLAGNYEQYF

D: .
size: few
V: TRBV20-1
J: TRBJ2-5
DNA: TGCAGTGCTAGAGAAGCTAGTGTGGTTGAGACCCAGTACTTC
CDR3: CSAREASVVETQYF

D: .
size: few
V: TRBV6-2/TRBV6-3
J: TRBJ2-7
DNA: TGTGCCAGCAGGGTCTACTACGAGCAGTACTTC
CDR3: CASRVYYEQYF

D: .
size: .
V: TRBV5-1
J: TRBJ1-1
DNA: TGCGCCAGCAGCTTGGAGCGGGGGGGCACTGAAGCTTTCTTT
CDR3: CASSLERGGTEAFF

D: TRBD2
size: .
V: TRBV27
J: TRBJ2-7
DNA: TGTGCCAGCAGTGAGCCGGGACTAGGTCTCTACGAGCAGTACTTC
CDR3: CASSEPGLGLYEQYF

D: TRBD2
size: .
V: TRBV4-3
J: TRBJ2-1
DNA: TGCGCCAGCAGCCCGAGGGGGCTAGCGGGAAGAGATGAGCAGTTCTTC
CDR3: CASSPRGLAGRDEQFF

D: .
size: .
V: TRBV20-1
J: TRBJ2-5
DNA: TGCAGTGCTAGAGATCCTTCCGGGCGGGAGACCCAGTACTTC
CDR3: CSARDPSGRETQYF

D: .
size: .
V: TRBV20-1
J: TRBJ2-7
DNA: TGCAGTGCTAGAGATTCGGGATACGAGCAGTACTTC
CDR3: CSARDSGYEQYF

D: TRBD1
size: few
V: TRBV19
J: TRBJ2-7
DNA: TGTGCCAGTAGTTGGCTTGGACAGGGGAGAACCGAGCAGTACTTC
CDR3: CASSWLGQGRTEQYF

D: TRBD2
size: many
V: TRBV29-1
J: TRBJ2-7
DNA: TGCAGCGTTATTAGCGGGAGAAACTACGAGCAGTACTTC
CDR3: CSVISGRNYEQYF

D: .
size: .
V: TRBV29-1
J: TRBJ1-4
DNA: TGCAGCGTTGATCTAGGGTCTAATGAAAAACTGTTTTTT
CDR3: CSVDLGSNEKLFF

D: TRBD2
size: many
V: TRBV30
J: TRBJ2-7
DNA: TGTGCCTGGAGTGTACGTGCGACTAGCGGAAACTACGAGCAGTACTTC
CDR3: CAWSVRATSGNYEQYF

D: TRBD2
size: .
V: TRBV18
J: TRBJ2-7
DNA: TGTGCCAGCTCACCGCTAGCGGGGGGGATCCACTCCTACGAGCAGTACTTC
CDR3: CASSPLAGGIHSYEQYF

D: TRBD2
size: many
V: TRBV15
J: TRBJ2-1
DNA: TGTGCCACCAGCAGGGAAGCGCGGGGGGGAGGGAATGAGCAGTTCTTC
CDR3: CATSREARGGGNEQFF

D: TRBD1
size: few
V: TRBV25-1
J: TRBJ2-1
DNA: TGTGCCAGCACCCCCTCGGGGACAGGGGTTTACAATGAGCAGTTCTTC
CDR3: CASTPSGTGVYNEQFF

D: .
size: .
V: TRBV7-9
J: TRBJ1-1
DNA: TGTGCCAGCAGCTTTCTCAGGGAAGCTTTCTTT
CDR3: CASSFLREAFF

D: .
size: .
V: TRBV11-3
J: TRBJ2-5
DNA: TGTGCCAGCAGCTCGGGCTATGTGGAGACCCAGTACTTC
CDR3: CASSSGYVETQYF

D: .
size: .
V: TRBV6-5
J: TRBJ1-2
DNA: TGTGCCAGCAGCGCTACTCGAAACTATGGCTACACCTTC
CDR3: CASSATRNYGYTF

D: .
size: few
V: TRBV11-2
J: TRBJ2-5
DNA: TGTGCCAGCAGCCCCCCCGATTTGTGGTCCCAAGAGACCCAGTACTTC
CDR3: CASSPPDLWSQETQYF

D: .
size: .
V: TRBV18
J: TRBJ1-2
DNA: TGTGCCAGCTCGTCAGGGTATGGCTATGGCTACACCTTC
CDR3: CASSSGYGYGYTF

D: TRBD2
size: .
V: TRBV10-3
J: TRBJ2-7
DNA: TGTGCCATCAGTGAGTCAAGCGGGAGTTACTACGAGCAGTACTTC
CDR3: CAISESSGSYYEQYF

D: TRBD2
size: .
V: TRBV4-2
J: TRBJ2-1
DNA: TGTGCCAGCAGCCAAATACCGGGACAGGGTATTTTAGCGGGAGGGAGTTCCAATGAGCAGTTCTTC
CDR3: CASSQIPGQGILAGGSSNEQFF

D: .
size: .
V: TRBV29-1
J: TRBJ2-3
DNA: TGCAGCGGGGCAGTGGATACGCAGTATTTT
CDR3: CSGAVDTQYF

D: .
size: .
V: TRBV25-1
J: TRBJ2-5
DNA: TGTGCCAGCAGGTCTGTTTTCCAAGAGACCCAGTACTTC
CDR3: CASRSVFQETQYF

D: TRBD2
size: .
V: TRBV5-1
J: TRBJ2-5
DNA: TGCGCCAGCCGGGGGGGTCTTCGCGATCTCCAAGAGACCCAGTACTTC
CDR3: CASRGGLRDLQETQYF

D: .
size: many
V: TRBV3-1
J: TRBJ1-1
DNA: TGTGCCAGCACCGACTCGGGGGGGACTGAAGCTTTCTTT
CDR3: CASTDSGGTEAFF

D: .
size: few
V: TRBV5-1
J: TRBJ1-1
DNA: TGCGCCAGCAGCTCGTCAGGAGAGACTGAAGCTTTCTTT
CDR3: CASSSSGETEAFF

D: TRBD2
size: few
V: TRBV4-1
J: TRBJ2-2
DNA: TGCGCCAGCAGCCAACTAGCGGGAGGGGGTGCCGGGGAGCTGTTTTTT
CDR3: CASSQLAGGGAGELFF

D: .
size: few
V: TRBV6-1
J: TRBJ2-6
DNA: TGTGCCAGCAGCGGGGGCCGAAGCTCTGGGGCCAACGTCCTGACTTTC
CDR3: CASSGGRSSGANVLTF

D: .
size: few
V: TRBV20-1
J: TRBJ2-3
DNA: TGCAGTGCCCGGGGGCGGACTAGCACAGATACGCAGTATTTT
CDR3: CSARGRTSTDTQYF

D: TRBD2
size: few
V: TRBV4-3
J: TRBJ2-2
DNA: TGCGCCAGCAGCCGAACACTAGCGGGAGAAGCCGGGGAGCTGTTTTTT
CDR3: CASSRTLAGEAGELFF

D: TRBD2
size: .
V: TRBV20-1
J: TRBJ2-3
DNA: TGCAGTGCGATGGGACTAGCGGGGAACACAGATACGCAGTATTTT
CDR3: CSAMGLAGNTDTQYF

D: .
size: few
V: TRBV20-1
J: TRBJ2-1
DNA: TGCAGTGCCTCATTAGGGGTCAATGAGCAGTTCTTC
CDR3: CSASLGVNEQFF

D: .
size: .
V: TRBV18
J: TRBJ2-5
DNA: TGTGCCAGCTCACCATGGGAGTCGGCTTCACCTCACGAGACCCAGTACTTC
CDR3: CASSPWESASPHETQYF